Sequencing of this T cell receptor (beta chain) was carried out in a study of blood T cells in healthy people across ages (dated by TCRdb to about 2015). The study in broad terms: Template switching captured roughly one uniquely barcoded TCR beta cDNA molecule per two T cells in model experiments. Donors of different ages were randomly distributed across sequencing lanes to avoid experimental bias. Four age groups were formed from the donors: young (average approximately 17 years), middle-aged (less than 40), aged (around 62) and long-lived (roughly 88). Age-related changes in TCR beta repertoire diversity were measured in the study by deep sequencing normalized with unique cDNA molecular identifiers. Using the same blood draw, the study looked at two additional independent replicas of 1 million unique cDNA reads for two donors, one aged 18 to 29 and the other aged 80 or older. Overall study outcomes, separate from this receptor: The percentage of naive T cells measured by flow cytometry correlated strongly with observed TCR beta diversity. As age increased, observed TCR beta diversity per million T cells dropped in a roughly linear way, and a significant reduction was already evident by age 40. Donor CMV infection status was unknown, potentially confounding age-related changes in expanded clonotypes. Because profiling used bulk unsorted PBMCs, naive and antigen-experienced compartments could not be compared conclusively. Total diversity estimates from one million sequenced T cells were considered lower bounds and underestimates. The long-lived group showed more naive CD4+ T cells, fewer expanded clones and increased TCR diversity than the aged group, suggesting age selection.

Libraries were prepared through 5' RACE. Reads for this sample came from an Illumina HiSeq 2500. A second PCR of roughly 7 to 12 cycles was performed with a sample-barcoded 5' primer and a J-beta primer mix. A unique molecular identifier was introduced onto each TCR beta cDNA molecule by a template-switch 5' adaptor carrying 12 random nucleotides. Each sample yielded at least 2.5 million CDR3-containing paired-end reads. First-strand cDNA was synthesized from all RNA with the Mint cDNA synthesis kit, primed by a TRBC-specific oligonucleotide. All cDNA was treated with uracil-DNA glycosylase and then went through a first 18-cycle PCR with the universal primers M1SS and BC2_uni_R. In the authors' own workflow: For normalization, 1 million high-quality reads were randomly selected from each sample, with every read carrying a distinct molecular identifier. Instead of being binned into consensus sequences, reads that shared molecular identifiers were thrown out. MiTCR, set to a Q25 quality threshold and the strictest error-elimination algorithm, was used for CDR3 identification, clonotype clustering and error correction. A nonparametric unseen species model using Euler transformation provided a lower-bound estimate of total TCR beta diversity. The public reads were reprocessed in TCRdb via fastp at Q25 and MiXCR, keeping in-frame beta chains. One record per CDR3 amino acid sequence lists the most common genes and DNA. TCRdb, not the original authors, processed these V and J calls. The sample table contains 630,000 or so distinct CDR3 sequences; only one count was recorded for about 30% of them. The ten largest clones capture less than 20% of the sample.

Donors were 30 to 45 systemically healthy Caucasian individuals from Russia aged roughly 6 to 100 years. Roughly 10 milliliters of peripheral blood were drawn from each donor into EDTA-treated Vacutainer tubes. PBMCs were isolated by Ficoll-Paque density-gradient centrifugation, with at least 6 million obtained per sample. Trizol reagent was used to extract total RNA from PBMCs, with at least 5.5 micrograms per sample. Naive CD45RAhigh/CD27high T cell percentages were measured by flow cytometry on a PBMC aliquot from every donor. From V the trimming removes 6 bases and from J it removes 1 base, while the gene matches leave 5 bases of the junction unaccounted for. The CDR3 covers 14 residues, taking in both the cysteine and the phenylalanine. Only CDR3 DNA is held: 42 bases, read in frame from base 1. In the germline V gene, CDR1 corresponds to MNHEY and CDR2 to SVGEGT. Remarks on this clonotype: It lacks a known antigen. A much larger clone is a single base away; this may be a read error.

The sequence was obtained from a woman older than 75 in good health. The sample consisted of blood. Recombination connected TRBV6-2 or TRBV6-3 to TRBJ2-5; 7 middle bases align to TRBD2. The CDR3 amino acid sequence is: CASSQAGTQETQYF. The DNA sequence reads TGTGCCAGCAGCCAAGCGGGGACCCAAGAGACCCAGTACTTC.